This T cell receptor beta chain was sequenced in a study of blood T cell repertoires in COVID-19. Study context: The analysed material was cDNA or gDNA that came from T cells, B-cell-depleted T cells, or PBMCs.

Germline assignment: CDR1 SGHTA and CDR2 FQGNSA. The CDR3 consists of 19 residues. V was clipped by 1 base and J by 1 base; unmatched bases: 12. Categorization into cohorts depended on clinical history that participants reported. Assay used: immunoSEQ multiplex PCR; TCRdb lists only in-frame clones, some missing. Seen here are a few hundred thousand clones, approximately 89% observed once, and the top ten hold approximately 9.4%. V gene TRBV7-2 combines with J gene TRBJ2-2, with TRBD1 identical over 7 bases. The source of this sequence is a woman aged 40-49 years who had recovered from COVID-19. Sequences were obtained from PBMCs or T cells enriched from blood (not recorded which). CDR3 nucleotide sequence: TGTGCCAGCAGCTTAGGTGAGTCTCGGACAGGCCAGAACACCGGGGAGCTGTTTTTT. This translates into CASSLGESRTGQNTGELFF.